This TCR beta chain was captured in a study of vaccination effects on CD4 cells after COVID-19. Points on this clone: Its antigen remains unknown.

Prior to sequencing, the ViraFEST assay stimulated PBMC with viral peptide pools, which expanded the antigen-specific CD4+ T cells. Researchers isolated CD4+ T cells once 9 to 11 days of culture had elapsed. Nobody among the vaccine recipients had prior SARS-CoV-2 infection (nucleocapsid antibodies were negative). Each culture well received roughly 1.9 million PBMC. These cells were then cultured in IMDM with approximately 10 IU/ml IL-2 and 10 ug/ml peptides. Method: immunoSEQ multiplex PCR; TCRdb's copy keeps in-frame clones and lacks some. The table lists approximately 74,000 clones, 65% to 85% of them singletons, with around 3% in the top ten. This CDR3 spans 15 amino acids. Germline V CDR1 and CDR2: LNHDA, SQIVND (reference sequence). Trimming removed 2 bases at V and 1 base at J, with 9 bases between.

Sequencing used CD4+ T cells from PBMCs cultured with HCoV-NL63 spike peptides, obtained before COVID-19 vaccination. This receptor was taken from a human donor who received a COVID-19 vaccine. The chain recombines TRBV19 with TRBJ1-5; D is uncertain. The CDR3 sequence is CASSIRPESNQPQHF. DNA for the CDR3: TGTGCCAGTAGTATACGGCCGGAAAGCAATCAGCCCCAGCATTTT.